Below, one T cell receptor (beta chain) is given with its context. Its specificity is not known. The sample is drawn from a study of cytomegalovirus exposure and HLA in healthy donors. Study-wide results and caveats: The later analysis indicated that the majority of CMV-associated TCR beta chains appeared HLA-restricted.

PCR employed 60 Vbeta and 13 Jbeta primers. The protocol was immunoSEQ multiplex PCR, while the TCRdb copy is restricted to in-frame clones and leaves out a portion. The table includes tens of thousands of clones, around 81% detected once. Germline CDR1 is SGHNT and CDR2 is YYREEE (reference sequence). The CDR3 covers 14 residues. The V end lost 1 base, the J end lost 7 bases, and 13 bases lay between the germline ends. This rearrangement joins TRBV5-4 to TRBJ2-3; D possibly corresponds to TRBD2 (6 bases). Sequenced sample: PBMCs. This TCR derives from a male donor in good health and CMV-seropositive. CDR3 residues: CASSLSGAGNTQYF. CDR3 nucleotides: TGTGCCAGCAGCTTGTCCGGGGCGGGGAATACGCAGTATTTT.